A single sample is the source of the 8 T cell receptor beta chains below, sequenced in a study of graft-versus-host responses after intestinal transplantation. Profiled with immunoSEQ multiplex PCR; TCRdb holds only in-frame clones, not every one. The sample includes about 21,000 clones, around 72% of them seen just once. Once graft tissue had been processed, intraepithelial and lamina propria lymphocytes were released. The sequences come from ileum tissue, collected approximately 3 weeks after intestinal transplant. The origin of the receptors is a human patient who received an intestinal transplant, so some T cells may come from the graft donor.

The chain couples TRBV6-6 to TRBJ2-7; D not certain. Trimming took off 3 bases at V and 4 bases at J, with 10 bases between the two ends. CDR1 and CDR2 from the germline V gene are MNHNY and SVGAGI (reference sequence). CDR3 length: 13 amino acids. The chain's CDR3 is CASSYDILYEQYF. CDR3 bases: TGTGCCAGCAGTTATGACATACTTTACGAGCAGTACTTC.

The V gene is TRBV6-6, the J gene TRBJ2-5, with D tentatively TRBD2 (5 bases). CDR1 and CDR2 (germline): MNHNY, SVGAGI (reference sequence). The CDR3 runs 15 residues. V lost 4 bases and J 5 bases, leaving 17 bases between the germline ends. The CDR3 region has the DNA TGTGCCAGCAGTTCCACCGACGGGGTGCGGGAGACCCAGTACTTC. Protein sequence: CASSSTDGVRETQYF.

The chain joins TRBV30 to TRBJ1-6, with unresolved D. Germline values: CDR1 GTSNPN, CDR2 SVGIG (reference sequence). V shed 4 bases and J shed 0 bases, with 4 bases lying between them. The CDR3 contains 13 residues. DNA for the CDR3: TGTGCCTGGACAGTCTCCTATAATTCACCCCTCCACTTT. It is translated as CAWTVSYNSPLHF.

The CDR3 sequence is CAISDPTGTSNTEAFF. The CDR3 coding sequence is TGTGCCATCAGTGACCCAACAGGGACATCTAACACTGAAGCTTTCTTT. This chain uses TRBV10-3 with TRBJ1-1; possible D gene TRBD1, 6 bases. Germline CDR1 reads ENHRY; CDR2 reads SYGVKD. V was trimmed by 3 bases and J by 2 bases, leaving 16 bases between them. This CDR3 has 16 residues.

This clone was seen more than once but under ten times. The chain employs TRBV7-9 and TRBJ2-2; D might be TRBD2 (6 bases). Germline V gene sequence: CDR1 SEHNR, CDR2 FQNEAQ (reference sequence). This CDR3 has 17 residues. Trimming pared 1 base from V and 6 bases from J, leaving 18 bases between. The CDR3 loop is CASSLVYSGDYAGELFF. Here the CDR3 DNA reads TGTGCCAGCAGCTTAGTATACTCGGGAGATTACGCCGGGGAGCTGTTTTTT.

The V call is TRBV4-3, the J call TRBJ2-5, with D possibly TRBD1 on 6 matching bases. With the DNA end fitting TRBJ2-7 better, the J assignment may be wrong. CDR3 size: 13 residues. CDR1 and CDR2 (germline): LGHNA, YSLEER. The CDR3 nucleotides read TGCGCCAGCAGCCAAAACAGGGCCTACGAGCAGTACTTC. Its translation: CASSQNRAYEQYF.

In DNA, the CDR3 is TGTGCCAGCAGCCTCGGGAAGACTTATGGCTACACCTTC. Translation: CASSLGKTYGYTF. The J gene is TRBJ1-2, the V gene TRBV27; unclear D gene. CDR1 is MNHEY and CDR2 is SMNVEV in the germline V gene (reference sequence). This CDR3 is built from 13 residues. The V end lost 6 bases, the J end lost 5 bases, and 13 bases lay between the germline ends.

V usage is TRBV10-3 and J usage is TRBJ2-7; 7 positions match TRBD1. This CDR3 spans 14 amino acids. Unmatched junction bases numbered 7, after V lost 6 bases and J lost 2 bases. Germline CDR1 ENHRY, CDR2 SYGVKD. The CDR3 region has the DNA TGTGCCATCAGCAAGACAGGGTATACCTACGAGCAGTACTTC. It yields the protein CAISKTGYTYEQYF.